This TCR beta chain stems from a study of cytomegalovirus exposure and HLA in healthy donors (dated by TCRdb to about 2017). For the wider study: An earlier analysis of several hundred of the donors reported 250 to 300 Gb of sequence data and some 120 million unique TCR beta sequences from about 200 million T cells. An early release covering roughly 600 HLA-typed donors comprised 250 to 350 gigabases of sequencing data and tens of millions of unique TCR sequences. The genetic ancestry cluster associated with self-reported Caucasian donors included 80% to 90% of the approximately 410 genotyped donors. The study aimed to test whether cataloging public T cell receptors could reveal signatures of past pathogen exposure. The study profiled the T cell repertoires of more than 500 subjects by immunosequencing and related them to cytomegalovirus serostatus. In addition to the first cohort of 500 to 850 subjects, a separate validation cohort of 130 or so different subjects was used. The study combined high-throughput TCR immunosequencing, statistical association of individual TCRs with disease status, and machine learning to predict cytomegalovirus infection status. A later analysis re-examined previously published TCR beta repertoires from roughly 650 donors and added high-resolution HLA genotyping to investigate patterns of TCR occurrence. In the later analysis, no new phenotypic data were used to find candidate immune exposures; instead, reliance was placed on TCR beta sequences and their occurrence across donors. To decide whether each TCR beta V gene segment behaved as functional or pseudogenic, an earlier analysis of some 570 of the donors relied on high-throughput TCR beta sequencing. Donor age, sex, ethnicity and CMV serostatus were compiled together with the repertoire data. Genome-wide SNP genotypes for about 60% of the 666 donors were used in a later genetic analysis, which treated that subset as a discovery cohort. Every discovery cohort repertoire had been produced on one sequencing platform. HLA typing covered class I and class II loci at four-digit resolution. Typing coverage varied by locus: about 620-630 donors for A, B, C, DRB1 and DQB1; about 520 for DQA1; more than 600 for DPA1; 400 to 480 for DPB1. Roughly five DR-DQ haplotypes were handled as single units for association and clustering because linkage in the cohort was strong. Among several hundred genotyped donors of the cohort, an average of about 240,000 unique TCR beta nucleotide sequences was sequenced per donor, of which 15% to 20% were non-productive. General study outcomes and caveats: A cluster of highly shared sequence variants was judged likely to represent a technical artifact of the sequencing pipeline. Broadly in line with IMGT annotations, most TCR beta V segments showed up in productive rearrangements about 90% or about 30% of the time in an earlier analysis of around 550 of the donors. In both the original and validation cohorts, the classifier was reported to diagnose cytomegalovirus status with high specificity and sensitivity. Correlated functional status among segregating V segments might reflect linkage disequilibrium, but an unknown experimental factor could not be ruled out. V-gene and J-gene trimming of TCR beta chains was associated with a missense DCLRE1C variant in a later genetic analysis, and the association was replicated in an independent cohort. In a later analysis, most CMV-associated TCR beta chains were found to appear HLA-restricted, with HLA associations seemingly driven largely by CMV exposure. In a later analysis, the rate of TCR association differed among HLA loci, with DRB1 alleles having the most associated TCRs and HLA-C alleles having the fewest. Some IMGT-functional V segments, including TRBV6-2 and TRBV6-3, could not be told apart with the 87-base-pair reads, so those segments were excluded. According to the authors, the approach could potentially be generalized to other disease states and immunological phenotypes. Because HLA typing was unavailable for some donors at each locus, only the typed subset was used in association tests. In the study, some 160 TCR beta chains were listed as associated with cytomegalovirus. Most TCR sequences were observed very rarely across donors, whereas some public TCRs were present in many individuals. For the cohort, immune exposure information was limited to CMV serostatus. The presence/absence analyses assumed that sequencing depth was roughly uniform across donors, and that assumption may not be true. A further reported finding was that TCR beta sequences accurately predicted the HLA-A and HLA-B alleles for most subjects in the first cohort. Three of the identified cytomegalovirus-associated TCR beta chains were confirmed in vitro to be specific for cytomegalovirus antigens. According to a later genetic analysis, donors in an Asian-associated ancestry cluster had fewer N-insertions in productive TCRs than the approximately 650-donor mean. In this cohort, only TCR beta chains were sequenced, and detectable features were limited by the absence of alpha or paired-chain data. Specific HLA alleles were associated with more than 15,000 TCR beta sequences at a false discovery rate of 0.05 in a later analysis. In a later analysis, several top co-occurrence clusters were reported to appear linked to parvovirus B19, influenza, CMV and Epstein-Barr virus. In a later analysis, HLA-associated TCR beta chains were found to be more clonally expanded and to have lower generation probabilities than equally common non-associated chains. When HLA alleles, especially DR and DQ, strongly co-occurred, TCR associations were difficult to assign to individual alleles. Because counts were too low, under 20 rarely observed V segments, including chromosome 9 orphons, were left out of the earlier analysis of over 550 of the donors.

The cohort was made up of several hundred healthy bone marrow donors. At the time of sampling, all cohort members were nominally healthy, though unrecorded immune exposures were likely present. The donor tested CMV seronegative and was one of the 352 seronegative cohort members. A peripheral blood sample was collected from each donor, and TCR beta sequencing was performed on peripheral blood mononuclear cells. Genomic DNA was extracted from the blood cell samples with the Qiagen DNeasy Blood Extraction Kit. In regard to this clone: What this receptor recognizes is not known. Per-base quality was not reported, and no clone a single base away is much larger than it.

Library construction relied on the immunoSEQ multiplex PCR assay. For the multiplex PCR, a mixture combining 60 forward primers for TCR Vbeta segments and 13 reverse primers for TCR Jbeta segments was used. The CDR3 region of rearranged TCR beta genes was amplified from genomic DNA with a multiplex PCR assay. Amplified TCR beta libraries were sequenced as 87-base-pair reads on the Illumina HiSeq System. In the paper's pipeline: A later analysis tallied roughly 80 million unique TCR beta chains across the approximately 670 repertoires, and approximately 11 million of those chains were shared by two or more donors. A nearest-neighbor algorithm error-corrected the raw reads and collapsed the reads into unique sequences, merging closely related sequences to remove PCR and sequencing errors. Alignment of CDR3 sequences to IMGT reference sequences was used to assign V, D and J gene segments. For a sequence to be retained, a match of at least six nucleotides to both a V gene segment and a J gene segment was required. A rearrangement counted as productive if the CDR3 had no stop codons and remained in frame with V and J, and every other rearrangement counted as non-productive. CDR3 was defined by IMGT convention, running from the second conserved V-encoded cysteine to the conserved J-encoded phenylalanine. The earlier analysis of roughly 590 of the donors excluded any sequence lacking an unambiguous match to a single V gene segment. An earlier analysis of 587 of the donors called V segments functional above 56.7% productive rearrangements and segregating when the between-donor standard deviation exceeded 5%. To diagnose cytomegalovirus status from the catalog of TCR beta chain sequences, a statistical classification framework was built. V and J gene assignment, in a later analysis, came from comparing TCR nucleotide sequences with IMGT/GENE-DB human TR gene sequences. In a later analysis, CDR3 sequences and most-parsimonious VDJ recombination scenarios were assigned using the TCRdist pipeline. In a later analysis, each TCR beta chain was defined by its CDR3 amino acid sequence together with its V-gene family, and reads without a unique V-gene family were excluded. As a way to deal with suspected cross-contamination and a sequencing artifact, a later analysis dropped approximately 590 nucleotide sequences that were highly shared and had low generation probability. In a later analysis, a clonal expansion index for each public chain was calculated from normalized within-repertoire ranks of inferred template counts. Generation probabilities in a later analysis came from a VDJ recombination model fitted to out-of-frame rearrangements, and those results were checked against IGoR. Hypergeometric tests were used in a later analysis to score TCR-TCR, TCR-HLA and TCR-CMV co-occurrence, with a repertoire-size bias correction applied to the TCR pairs. False discovery rates were estimated in a later analysis by permuting HLA or CMV assignments 20 times. In a later analysis, co-occurring TCRs were grouped using DBSCAN, and TCRdist sequence similarity was added for clustering within HLA-allele-positive subsets. Repertoires with fewer than 30,000 or more than 120,000 public chains, plus five repertoires with anomalous nucleotide sharing, were excluded from co-occurrence clustering. TCRdb took this table from immuneACCESS and kept in-frame rearrangements with V and J called. Such tables lack part of the clones; where checked against another copy, unresolved V genes explain under half of the gap, and the rest is unexplained. V and J calls and clone size are those listed in that table; D and trimming were worked out from the DNA. In all, the sample holds under 200,000 clones, and over 75% of those were seen once. Around 1.5% of the sample belongs to the ten largest clones.

V drops 8 bases and J drops 0 bases, leaving 16 bases in between. The CDR3 sequence holds 15 residues, the cysteine and phenylalanine included. Here the CDR3 DNA is all that survives: 45 bases in frame from base 1. In the germline V gene, CDR1 corresponds to MNHNS and CDR2 to SASEGT. The receptor's source is a woman in her thirties in good health and CMV-seronegative. The material sequenced was PBMCs. The chain employs TRBV6-1 and TRBJ1-1; confidence is insufficient to name the D gene. This receptor has the CDR3 CASGRPHMVNTEAFF. The DNA sequence is as follows: TGTGCCAGCGGCCGCCCCCACATGGTGAACACTGAAGCTTTCTTT.